This T cell receptor beta chain was profiled in a study of T cell repertoires in cytomegalovirus infection (dated by TCRdb to the late 2010s). Notes on the research overall: Because public TCR beta signatures pointed to carriage of CMV infection together with the matching HLA type, the HLA type of each donor mattered for the analysis. Study-level results and caveats: The ex vivo response was dominated by HLA-C-restricted CMV-specific TCR beta clonotypes, which also provided the single most frequent clonotype in two of eight donors. Carriers of CMV infection plus the relevant HLA type were discriminated by the cumulative frequency of public TCR beta family members in the study cohort and in an independent roughly 340-donor cohort.

This clonotype was observed many times. The antigen this receptor binds is unknown. Nothing much larger sits one base from this clone, and base qualities are not available. Instrument on record: Illumina HiSeq 1500. TCRdb reprocessed the public reads (quality trimming at Q25 with fastp, clone calling with MiXCR) and kept in-frame beta chains. A single entry per CDR3 protein holds the most common genes and DNA from its merged rows. Present in this sample are around 210,000 distinct CDR3 sequences, 6.5% of which were seen just once. Of the sample, roughly 6.5% is held by the ten largest clones. Trimming takes 5 bases off V and 3 bases off J; junction bases not matched to a gene: 12. CDR1 is given as DFQATT and CDR2 as SNEGSKA, both from the germline V gene (reference sequence). The CDR3 contains 16 residues, cysteine and phenylalanine counted. Solely the CDR3 DNA is kept, with 48 bases framed from the first base.

The sequence links TRBV20-1 to TRBJ2-1; 8 of the junction bases match TRBD2. Material for sequencing was PBMCs. The receptor's source is a human donor in good health (CMV status not recorded). Some clones in this sample may be carry-over from other donors' samples. The CDR3 here reads CSASGAAGDNYNEQFF. The nucleotide sequence is given as TGCAGTGCTTCGGGGGCAGCGGGGGATAACTACAATGAGCAGTTCTTC.